These 5 T cell receptor beta chains were sequenced from one sample in a study of blood T cell repertoires in COVID-19. This table comes from immunoSEQ multiplex PCR, and its TCRdb copy is limited to in-frame clones, with some not included. The repertoire holds about 160,000 clones, with approximately 95% as singletons. Sequencing was done on a sample of peripheral blood. These receptors were obtained from a woman aged 50 to 60 with acute or convalescent COVID-19.

This chain uses TRBV10-3 with TRBJ1-5; no definite D call. The CDR3 spans 12 residues. V lost 3 bases and J lost 6, with 6 bases in between. Germline V lookup: CDR1 ENHRY, CDR2 SYGVKD. As DNA, the CDR3 is TGTGCCATCAGTGACCCAGGTCAGCCCCAGCATTTT. Translating gives CAISDPGQPQHF.

The V and J genes are TRBV7-9 and TRBJ2-7; tentative D call: TRBD2 (5 bases). The V gene lost 6 bases and the J gene lost 0 bases, with 6 bases spanning the gap. Germline V lookup: CDR1 SEHNR, CDR2 FQNEAQ (reference sequence). This CDR3 has 12 residues. CDR3 coding DNA: TGTGCCAGCAGTACTAGCTCCTACGAGCAGTACTTC. This encodes CASSTSSYEQYF.

The genes are TRBV13 and TRBJ2-2, with D unresolved. The V end was cut by 0 bases, the J end by 3 bases, with 11 bases between. The CDR3 has 16 amino acids. Germline values: CDR1 PRHDT, CDR2 FYEKMQ (reference sequence). The CDR3 DNA follows: TGTGCCAGCAGCTTAGGGTACAGCATTGACACCGGGGAGCTGTTTTTT. This sequence encodes CASSLGYSIDTGELFF.

The J gene is TRBJ1-2, the V gene TRBV10-3, with D unresolved. Germline CDR1 is ENHRY and CDR2 is SYGVKD. There are 17 residues in the CDR3. Trimming took off 7 bases at V and 1 base at J, with 22 bases between the two ends. Written as DNA, the CDR3 is TGTGCCATCACCCACCCGGCGGCGGGCGGGGTTAACTATGGCTACACCTTC. This sequence encodes CAITHPAAGGVNYGYTF.

The V gene is TRBV2, the J gene TRBJ1-5; 10 nucleotides match TRBD1. Germline V gene data show CDR1 as SNHLY and CDR2 as FYNNEI. This CDR3 comprises 14 residues. J was trimmed by 4 bases and V by 7 bases; bases with no gene match: 4. The CDR3 protein is CASTPGQGNQPQHF. The CDR3 DNA follows: TGTGCCAGCACCCCGGGACAGGGGAATCAGCCCCAGCATTTT.